The clone carrying this T cell receptor (beta chain) turned up a few times. Its antigen is as yet unknown. In this cohort, patients with other autoimmune diseases, uncontrolled infections, pregnancy or lactation were excluded. It was on clinical symptoms, serum thyroxine, TRAb, thyroid ultrasound and orbital computed tomography that diagnosis relied. The PBMCs originated from less than 13 ml of fresh peripheral blood. The data belong to a study of Graves' ophthalmopathy and Graves' hyperthyroidism. Transcripts of RNA were the source for amplifying TCR beta CDR3 regions. The workflow started with a first-round RT-PCR run with HTBI primers and then moved on to a second-round multiplex PCR. TCRdb redid the calling of the multiplex PCR reads with MiXCR, one entry per CDR3 protein. The sample lists hundreds of thousands of distinct CDR3 sequences, less than 55% occurring once. Regarding the study as a whole: Using 13 signatures, a model distinguished ophthalmopathy from stable hyperthyroidism, reaching roughly 90% sensitivity and 81.08% specificity.

What was sequenced was peripheral blood. The clonotype was recovered from an adult man with Graves' ophthalmopathy.

The CDR3 region is CASSQVIALDSPLHF. The CDR3 coding sequence is TGCGCCAGCAGCCAAGTAATAGCCTTGGATTCACCCCTCCACTTT. The gene calls are TRBV4-1 and TRBJ1-6; D call uncertain. Germline V CDR1 and CDR2: MGHRA, YSYEKL. CDR3 size: 15 residues. V lost 1 base to trimming and J lost 8 bases, with 12 bases between them.